The 12 T cell receptor beta chains given below trace back to one sample, sequenced in a study of cytomegalovirus exposure and HLA in healthy donors. Amplification used 60 Vbeta primers and 13 Jbeta primers. This table comes from immunoSEQ multiplex PCR, and its TCRdb copy is limited to in-frame clones, with some not included. The table lists 200,000 to 250,000 clones, roughly 80% of them singletons. The source material was PBMCs. These receptors originate from a man aged 50 to 59 in good health and CMV-seronegative.

This chain uses TRBV19 with TRBJ1-3, with D unclear. Germline CDR1 and CDR2: LNHDA and SQIVND (reference sequence). Trimming took off 2 bases at V and 2 bases at J, with 13 bases between the two ends. This CDR3 region has 16 residues. CDR3 in amino acids: CASSIIGVRAGNTIYF. CDR3 in DNA: TGTGCCAGTAGTATAATTGGAGTACGCGCTGGAAACACCATATATTTT.

The rearrangement uses TRBV19 and TRBJ1-4; perhaps TRBD1 as D (6 bases). Germline CDR1 LNHDA, CDR2 SQIVND (reference sequence). CDR3 length equals 17 residues. In nucleotides, the CDR3 is TGTGCAACCTCCTGGGTGGCAGCGACAGGCAGCATTGAAAAACTGTTTTTT. It translates to CATSWVAATGSIEKLFF.

This clone has just a few counts. V gene TRBV5-1 combines with J gene TRBJ2-5, with D perhaps matching TRBD1 (6 bases). Germline V gives CDR1 SGHRS, CDR2 YFSETQ. The V gene lost 3 bases and the J gene lost 4 bases, with 13 bases spanning the gap. The CDR3 contains 14 residues. The CDR3 is CASSWNREAETQYF. DNA for the CDR3: TGCGCCAGCAGCTGGAACAGGGAAGCAGAGACCCAGTACTTC.

This clone was seen a few times. The chain joins TRBV7-6 to TRBJ1-5; D ambiguous. The CDR3 totals 13 residues. The germline V gene has CDR1 SGHVS and CDR2 FNYEAQ. The V end was cut by 1 base, the J end by 5 bases, with 6 bases between. The CDR3 region has the DNA TGTGCCAGCAGCTTAGGAGAGGATCAGCCCCAGCATTTT. It specifies CASSLGEDQPQHF. Supplemented by reference TRBV7-6 and TRBJ1-5, the full variable domain reads GAGVSQSPRYKVTKRGQDVALRCDPISGHVSLYWYRQALGQGPEFLTYFNYEAQQDKSGLPNDRFSAERPEGSISTLTIQRTEQRDSAMYRCASSLGEDQPQHFGDGTRLSIL.

In this sample, this clone turned up a few times. The chain employs TRBV2 and TRBJ2-7; tentatively, D is TRBD2 (6 bases). Per germline, CDR1 SNHLY and CDR2 FYNNEI. This CDR3 spans 12 amino acids. Trimming pared 6 bases from V and 4 bases from J, leaving 10 bases between. The CDR3 sequence is CASRDYDYEQYF. In nucleotides, the CDR3 is TGTGCCAGCAGGGACTACGATTACGAGCAGTACTTC.

The chain links TRBV27 to TRBJ1-4; 8 nucleotides align to TRBD1. This CDR3 contains 14 residues. Germline trimming cut 3 bases from V and 10 bases from J; bases unmatched to any gene: 7. CDR1 and CDR2 (germline): MNHEY, SMNVEV (reference sequence). Written as DNA, the CDR3 is TGTGCCAGCAGTTTGACACAGGGGGGGGCAAAACTGTTTTTT. The encoded protein is CASSLTQGGAKLFF.

The chain combines TRBV6-5 with TRBJ2-1; D possibly corresponds to TRBD1 (6 bases). There are 15 residues in the CDR3. Germline V gene sequence: CDR1 MNHEY, CDR2 SVGAGI. With 4 bases removed from V and 3 bases from J, the gap between germline ends came to 13 bases. The CDR3 region is CASSSDRPVYNEQFF. The CDR3 DNA sequence: TGTGCCAGCAGTTCGGACAGACCCGTCTACAATGAGCAGTTCTTC.

The chain recombines TRBV5-4 with TRBJ2-3; D is unclear. V lost 3 bases to trimming and J lost 2 bases, with 7 bases between them. The CDR3 runs 13 residues. Germline CDR1 SGHNT, CDR2 YYREEE (reference sequence). CDR3 coding DNA: TGTGCCAGCAGCTACGTAGCCACAGATACGCAGTATTTT. The encoded protein is CASSYVATDTQYF.

The J gene is TRBJ2-5, the V gene TRBV29-1, with D hard to call. V was cut by 7 bases and J by 7 bases, with 13 bases left in between. The CDR3 contains 11 residues. Germline V gene data show CDR1 as SQVTM and CDR2 as ANQGSEA. CDR3 sequence: CSAALGVTQYF. The CDR3 DNA is TGCAGCGCAGCCCTCGGAGTGACCCAGTACTTC.

The chain employs TRBV27 and TRBJ2-7; D is perhaps TRBD1 (5 bases). Trimming cost V 0 bases and J 2 bases, with 11 bases left between them. The CDR3 has 15 amino acids. From germline, CDR1 is MNHEY and CDR2 SMNVEV (reference sequence). The CDR3: CASSLSPDTAYEQYF. The CDR3 DNA reads TGTGCCAGCAGTTTATCGCCGGACACGGCCTACGAGCAGTACTTC.

The chain recombines TRBV5-6 with TRBJ1-5, with 8 nucleotides matching TRBD1. Germline V gene sequence: CDR1 SGHDT, CDR2 YYEEEE. This CDR3 comprises 14 residues. The ends lost 6 bases at V and 4 bases at J; junction bases unmatched: 6. CDR3 in DNA: TGTGCCAGCACCCGGGACAGGACTAATCAGCCCCAGCATTTT. Its protein product is CASTRDRTNQPQHF.

This rearrangement joins TRBV5-8 to TRBJ2-7, with 9 bases lining up with TRBD1. Germline trimming cut 9 bases from V and 4 bases from J; bases unmatched to any gene: 8. This CDR3 spans 13 amino acids. CDR1 SGHTS and CDR2 YDEGEE come from the germline V gene. CDR3 protein: CATDRDRVYEQYF. Written as DNA, the CDR3 is TGTGCCACCGATCGGGACAGGGTTTACGAGCAGTACTTC.